The clone carrying this TCR beta chain showed up just a few times. Its antigen is not identified. This sample was taken from a study of T cell repertoires in cytomegalovirus infection. Study as a whole: An indication of both CMV infection and matching HLA type came from public TCR beta signatures.

General observations from the study: Frequencies of public TCR beta families were cumulated, and this identified carriers of CMV plus the relevant HLA. HLA-C-restricted, CMV-specific TCR beta clonotypes were dominant ex vivo.

TCRdb recomputed calls from the reads with MiXCR, one row per CDR3 protein. Among more than 300,000 distinct CDR3 sequences, approximately 35% were seen once, and the ten largest hold roughly 12%. Sequencing was performed on cultured PBMCs, taken from culture after CMV antigen stimulation. This clonotype originated in a human donor in good health (CMV status not recorded). Some clones in this sample may be carry-over from other donors' samples.

In nucleotides, the CDR3 is TGTGCCAGCAGCTTAGCTCTGAGGCTAGCGGAAGAGACCCAGTACTTC. Residues: CASSLALRLAEETQYF. This chain links TRBV7-2 with TRBJ2-5; 7 bases map to TRBD2. The CDR3 totals 16 residues. V trimming: 0 bases; J trimming: 3 bases; junction bases outside the gene matches: 7. The germline V gene encodes CDR1 SGHTA and CDR2 FQGNSA.